This T cell receptor beta chain was sequenced for a study of T cell clones after liver transplantation. On the study more broadly: Third-party-reactive TCRbeta sequences from pre-transplant mixed lymphocyte reactions served as antigen-independent comparators. Samples came pre-transplant, pre-randomization before withdrawal, and post-randomization after withdrawal ended.

Sequencing used immunoSEQ multiplex PCR; TCRdb keeps in-frame clones, though not all of them. Among 50,000 to 70,000 clones listed, approximately 70% were seen once. The germline gives CDR1 MNHNS, CDR2 SASEGT. The CDR3 is made up of 15 amino acids. V lost 3 bases and J 6 bases, leaving 18 bases between the germline ends. The rearrangement joins TRBV6-1 to TRBJ2-7; D assignment may be TRBD1 or TRBD2 (5 bases each). The sequencing here drew on CD4+ T cells from blood, taken at the approximately 15-month timepoint. The source of this sequence is a human patient who received a liver transplant. Some T cells may be graft donor cells. The CDR3 region has the DNA TGTGCCAGCAGTGACTTACGACAGAGGGCAGGCGAGCAGTACTTC. This codes for CASSDLRQRAGEQYF.